This passage covers 9 T cell receptor beta chains from one sample sequenced in a study of cytomegalovirus exposure and HLA in healthy donors. The table came from immunoSEQ multiplex PCR; TCRdb's copy has only in-frame clones and leaves some out. Of some 170,000 clones listed, around nine tenths are singletons. Sequencing was done on a sample of PBMCs. These TCRs come from a young man in good health and CMV-seropositive.

The chain combines TRBV5-4 with TRBJ1-2, with D hard to call. The CDR3 is 13 residues long. The germline V and J ends were trimmed by 4 bases and 5 bases, with 12 bases remaining between them. From germline, CDR1 is SGHNT and CDR2 YYREEE (reference sequence). The CDR3 here is CASSESGIYGYTF. DNA of the CDR3: TGTGCCAGCAGCGAATCCGGGATTTATGGCTACACCTTC.

This chain links TRBV7-2 with TRBJ1-2; no definite D call. The CDR3 spans 14 residues. Trimming took 5 bases from V and 2 from J, leaving 12 bases between them. Germline lookup yields CDR1 SGHTA and CDR2 FQGNSA. The CDR3 DNA follows: TGTGCCAGCAGCCCCCCTGTGTCCAACTATGGCTACACCTTC. This encodes CASSPPVSNYGYTF. The whole variable domain, remainder taken from reference TRBV7-2 and TRBJ1-2, is GAGVSQSPSNKVTEKGKDVELRCDPISGHTALYWYRQSLGQGLEFLIYFQGNSAPDKSGLPSDRFSAERTGGSVSTLTIQRTQQEDSAVYLCASSPPVSNYGYTFGSGTRLTVV.

V and J are TRBV9 and TRBJ2-1, with a tentative D call TRBD2 (6 bases). Germline V gene lookup returns CDR1 SGDLS and CDR2 YYNGEE. V was shortened by 0 bases and J by 4 bases, with 11 bases between the two germline ends. This CDR3 has 15 residues. The CDR3 here is CASSVVAVAYNEQFF. The CDR3 DNA sequence: TGTGCCAGCAGCGTAGTAGCGGTAGCTTACAATGAGCAGTTCTTC.

CDR3 coding DNA: TGTGCCAGCGGGTGGAGGGGCTCCCCATACGAGCAGTACTTC. It specifies CASGWRGSPYEQYF. The chain uses TRBV19 and TRBJ2-7; D may be TRBD2 (6 bases). Per the germline V gene, CDR1 is LNHDA and CDR2 is SQIVND (reference sequence). This CDR3 spans 14 amino acids. V shed 9 bases and J shed 4 bases, with 19 bases lying between them.

The genes are TRBV5-1 and TRBJ1-1, with D possibly TRBD1 on 5 matching bases. The CDR3 contains 14 residues. Per the germline V gene, CDR1 is SGHRS and CDR2 is YFSETQ. V was pared by 3 bases and J by 2 bases, with 11 bases between. CDR3 loop: CASSSRRGNTEAFF. CDR3 coding DNA: TGCGCCAGCAGCTCCAGGAGGGGTAACACTGAAGCTTTCTTT. The full variable domain, with the rest looked up from reference TRBV5-1 and TRBJ1-1, is KAGVTQTPRYLIKTRGQQVTLSCSPISGHRSVSWYQQTPGQGLQFLFEYFSETQRNKGNFPGRFSGRQFSNSRSEMNVSTLELGDSALYLCASSSRRGNTEAFFGQGTRLTVV.

This chain connects TRBV7-2 to TRBJ2-1; possibly TRBD1 for D (5 bases). The germline V and J ends were trimmed by 5 bases and 6 bases, with 14 bases remaining between them. The CDR3 totals 14 residues. CDR1 is SGHTA and CDR2 is FQGNSA in the germline V gene. CDR3 coding DNA: TGTGCCAGCAGCCCTCTGTCAGGGCGCAATGAGCAGTTCTTC. Its translation: CASSPLSGRNEQFF.

V is TRBV11-1 and J is TRBJ2-5, with a weak D call TRBD2 (5 bases). With 2 bases removed from V and 6 bases from J, the gap between germline ends came to 22 bases. This CDR3 has 17 residues. Germline V CDR1 and CDR2: SGHAT, FQDESV (reference sequence). CDR3 nucleotides: TGTGCCAGCAGCTTACAGAGGTTGCGGGCACGTAACAAGACCCAGTACTTC. Protein product: CASSLQRLRARNKTQYF.

Concerning this clone: Additional DNA sequences in this sample encode the identical CDR3. J is TRBJ2-7 and V is TRBV27; D possibly corresponds to TRBD1 (5 bases). CDR3 length: 14 residues. The V and J ends lost 0 bases and 1 base respectively, with 7 bases between them. CDR1 is MNHEY and CDR2 is SMNVEV in the germline V gene (reference sequence). CDR3 region: CASSLSRQSYEQYF. CDR3 bases: TGTGCCAGCAGTTTATCCCGACAGTCCTACGAGCAGTACTTC.

V gene TRBV7-9 combines with J gene TRBJ1-3; D is ambiguous. V was clipped by 5 bases and J by 7 bases, with 15 bases between them. Germline CDR1 SEHNR, CDR2 FQNEAQ (reference sequence). The CDR3 has 14 amino acids. The CDR3 is CASSPSGSVNTIYF. CDR3 coding DNA: TGTGCCAGCAGCCCCAGCGGGTCAGTGAACACCATATATTTT.